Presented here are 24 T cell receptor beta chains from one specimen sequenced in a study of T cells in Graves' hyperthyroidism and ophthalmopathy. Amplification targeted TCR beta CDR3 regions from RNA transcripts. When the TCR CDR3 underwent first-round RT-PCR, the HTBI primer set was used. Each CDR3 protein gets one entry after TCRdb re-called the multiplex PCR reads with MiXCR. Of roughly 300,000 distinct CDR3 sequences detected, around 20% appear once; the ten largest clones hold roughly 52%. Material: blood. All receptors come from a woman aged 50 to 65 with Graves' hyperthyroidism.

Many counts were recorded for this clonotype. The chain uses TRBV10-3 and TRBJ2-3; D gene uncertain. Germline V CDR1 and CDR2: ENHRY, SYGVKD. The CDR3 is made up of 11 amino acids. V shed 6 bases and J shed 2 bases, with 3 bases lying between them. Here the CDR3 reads CAISNTDTQYF. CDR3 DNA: TGTGCCATCAGCAACACAGATACGCAGTATTTT.

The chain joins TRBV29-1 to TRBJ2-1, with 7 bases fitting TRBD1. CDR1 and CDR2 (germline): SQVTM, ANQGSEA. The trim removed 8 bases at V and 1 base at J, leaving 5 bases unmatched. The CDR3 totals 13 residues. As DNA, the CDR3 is TGCAGCTCGCGACAGGGATCCTACAATGAGCAGTTCTTC. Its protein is CSSRQGSYNEQFF.

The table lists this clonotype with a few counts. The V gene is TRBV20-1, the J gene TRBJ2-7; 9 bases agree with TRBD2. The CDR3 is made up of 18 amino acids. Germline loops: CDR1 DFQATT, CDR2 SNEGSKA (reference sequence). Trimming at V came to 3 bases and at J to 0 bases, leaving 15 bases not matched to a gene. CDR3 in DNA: TGCAGTGCTAGGCCGAGTCGGCTAGCGGGGCCGAGCTCCTACGAGCAGTACTTC. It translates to CSARPSRLAGPSSYEQYF.

The CDR3 sequence: CSAPTGSGSPLHF. In DNA form, the CDR3 reads TGCAGTGCCCCGACAGGGTCGGGGTCACCCCTCCACTTT. The chain links TRBV20-1 to TRBJ1-6, with 7 bases matching TRBD1. The CDR3 spans 13 residues. Germline CDR1 and CDR2: DFQATT and SNEGSKA (reference sequence). V was clipped by 6 bases and J by 10 bases; unmatched bases: 9.

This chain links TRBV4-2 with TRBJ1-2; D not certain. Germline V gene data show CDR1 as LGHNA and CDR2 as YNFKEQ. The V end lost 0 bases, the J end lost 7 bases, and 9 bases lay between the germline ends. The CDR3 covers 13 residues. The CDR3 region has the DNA TGTGCCAGCAGCCAAGAAAATTTAAGTGGCTACACCTTC. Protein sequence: CASSQENLSGYTF.

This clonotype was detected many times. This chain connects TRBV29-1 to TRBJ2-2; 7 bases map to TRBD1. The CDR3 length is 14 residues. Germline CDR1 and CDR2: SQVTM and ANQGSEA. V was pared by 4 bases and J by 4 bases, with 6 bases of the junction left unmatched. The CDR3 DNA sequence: TGCAGCGTTGGGATGACAGGGTCCACCGGGGAGCTGTTTTTT. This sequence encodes CSVGMTGSTGELFF.

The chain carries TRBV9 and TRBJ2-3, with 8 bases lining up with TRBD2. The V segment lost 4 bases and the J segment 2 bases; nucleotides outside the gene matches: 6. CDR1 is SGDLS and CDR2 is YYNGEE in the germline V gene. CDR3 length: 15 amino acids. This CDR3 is CASSPGGGNTDTQYF. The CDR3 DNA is TGTGCCAGCAGCCCCGGGGGGGGTAACACAGATACGCAGTATTTT.

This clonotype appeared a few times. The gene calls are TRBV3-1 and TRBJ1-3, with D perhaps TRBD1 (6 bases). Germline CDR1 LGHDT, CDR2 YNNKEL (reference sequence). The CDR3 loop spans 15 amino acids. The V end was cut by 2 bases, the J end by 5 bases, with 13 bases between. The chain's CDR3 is CASSQQQGPRNTIYF. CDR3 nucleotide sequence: TGTGCCAGCAGCCAACAACAGGGACCGAGAAACACCATATATTTT.

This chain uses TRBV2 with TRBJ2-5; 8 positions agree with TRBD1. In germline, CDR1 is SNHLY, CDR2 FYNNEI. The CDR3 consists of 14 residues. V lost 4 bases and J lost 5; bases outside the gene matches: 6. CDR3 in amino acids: CASSGTGSVETQYF. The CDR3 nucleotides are TGTGCCAGCAGTGGGACAGGGTCGGTCGAGACCCAGTACTTC.

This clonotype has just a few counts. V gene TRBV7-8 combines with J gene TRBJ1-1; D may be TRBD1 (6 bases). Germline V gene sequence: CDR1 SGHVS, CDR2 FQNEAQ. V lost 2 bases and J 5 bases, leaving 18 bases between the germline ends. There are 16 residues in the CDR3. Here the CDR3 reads CASSLLSGVLYTEAFF. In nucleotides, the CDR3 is TGTGCCAGCAGCTTATTGTCAGGGGTTCTTTATACTGAAGCTTTCTTT.

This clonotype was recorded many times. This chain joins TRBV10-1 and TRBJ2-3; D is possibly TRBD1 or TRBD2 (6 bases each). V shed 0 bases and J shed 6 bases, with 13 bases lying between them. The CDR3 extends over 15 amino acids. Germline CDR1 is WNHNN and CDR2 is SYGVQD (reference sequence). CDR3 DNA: TGCGCCAGCAGTGAGTCTGGGGGGCCGACGGATACGCAGTATTTT. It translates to CASSESGGPTDTQYF.

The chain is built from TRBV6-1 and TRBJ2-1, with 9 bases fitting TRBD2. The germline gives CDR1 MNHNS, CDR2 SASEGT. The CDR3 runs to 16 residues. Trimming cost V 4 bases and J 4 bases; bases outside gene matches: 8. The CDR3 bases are TGTGCCAGCAGTGCCAAACTAGCGGGTACGTACAATGAGCAGTTCTTC. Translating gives CASSAKLAGTYNEQFF.

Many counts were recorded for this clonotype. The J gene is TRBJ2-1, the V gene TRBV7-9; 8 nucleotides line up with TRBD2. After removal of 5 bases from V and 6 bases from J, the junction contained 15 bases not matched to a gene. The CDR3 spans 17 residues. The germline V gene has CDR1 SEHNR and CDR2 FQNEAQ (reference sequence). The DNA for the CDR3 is TGTGCCAGCAGCACCCGGAGAGGAGTAGCGGGACCCAATGAGCAGTTCTTC. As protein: CASSTRRGVAGPNEQFF.

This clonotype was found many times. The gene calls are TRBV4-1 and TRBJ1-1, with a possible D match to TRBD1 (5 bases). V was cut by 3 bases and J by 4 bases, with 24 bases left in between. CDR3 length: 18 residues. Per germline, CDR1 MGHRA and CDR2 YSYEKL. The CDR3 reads CASSHPLGRGGRSTEAFF. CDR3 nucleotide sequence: TGCGCCAGCAGCCATCCCCTGGGGAGGGGAGGGAGGAGCACTGAAGCTTTCTTT.

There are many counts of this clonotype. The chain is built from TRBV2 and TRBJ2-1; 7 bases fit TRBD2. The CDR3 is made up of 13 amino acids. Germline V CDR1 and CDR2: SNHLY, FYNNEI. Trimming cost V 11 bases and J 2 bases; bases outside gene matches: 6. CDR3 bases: TGTGCCGGGGGGGAGGGTGCCTACAATGAGCAGTTCTTC. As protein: CAGGEGAYNEQFF.

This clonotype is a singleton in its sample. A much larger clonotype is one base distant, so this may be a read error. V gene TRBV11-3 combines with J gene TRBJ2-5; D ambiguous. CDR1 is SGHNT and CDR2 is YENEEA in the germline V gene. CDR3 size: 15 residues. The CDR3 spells CASSLWSGMQETEYF. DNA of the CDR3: TGTGCCAGCAGCTTATGGTCGGGCATGCAAGAGACCGAGTACTTC.

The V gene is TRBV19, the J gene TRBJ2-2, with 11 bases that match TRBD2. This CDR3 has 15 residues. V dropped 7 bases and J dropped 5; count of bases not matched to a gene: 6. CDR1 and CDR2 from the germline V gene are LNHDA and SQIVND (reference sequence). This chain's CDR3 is CASTRLAGSTGELFF. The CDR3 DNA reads TGTGCCAGTACGAGACTAGCGGGAAGTACCGGGGAGCTGTTTTTT. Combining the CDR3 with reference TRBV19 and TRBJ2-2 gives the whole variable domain DGGITQSPKYLFRKEGQNVTLSCEQNLNHDAMYWYRQDPGQGLRLIYYSQIVNDFQKGDIAEGYSVSREKKESFPLTVTSAQKNPTAFYLCASTRLAGSTGELFFGEGSRLTVL.

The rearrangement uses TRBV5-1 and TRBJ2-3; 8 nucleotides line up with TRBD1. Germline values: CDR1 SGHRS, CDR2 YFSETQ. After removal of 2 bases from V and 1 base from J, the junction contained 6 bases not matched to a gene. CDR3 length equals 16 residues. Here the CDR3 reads CASSFFAGGGTDTQYF. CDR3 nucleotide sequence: TGCGCCAGCAGCTTCTTCGCAGGGGGCGGCACAGATACGCAGTATTTT.

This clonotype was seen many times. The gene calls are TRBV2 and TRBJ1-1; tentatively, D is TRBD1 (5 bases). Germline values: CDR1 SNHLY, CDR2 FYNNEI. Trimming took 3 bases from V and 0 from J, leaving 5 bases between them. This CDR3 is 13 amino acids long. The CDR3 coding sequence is TGTGCCAGCAGTGAGGACATGAACACTGAAGCTTTCTTT. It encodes CASSEDMNTEAFF.

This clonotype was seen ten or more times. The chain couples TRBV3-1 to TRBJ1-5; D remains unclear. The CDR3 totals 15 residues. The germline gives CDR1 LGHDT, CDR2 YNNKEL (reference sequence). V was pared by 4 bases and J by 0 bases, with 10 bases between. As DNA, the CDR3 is TGTGCCAGCAGCCGAACCACGGTTAGCAATCAGCCCCAGCATTTT. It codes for CASSRTTVSNQPQHF.

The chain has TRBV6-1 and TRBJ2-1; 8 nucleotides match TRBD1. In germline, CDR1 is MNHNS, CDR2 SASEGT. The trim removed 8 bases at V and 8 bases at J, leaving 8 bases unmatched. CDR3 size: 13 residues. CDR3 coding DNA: TGTGCCAGCTTGGGGATACAGGGGGATGAGCAGTTCTTC. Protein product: CASLGIQGDEQFF.

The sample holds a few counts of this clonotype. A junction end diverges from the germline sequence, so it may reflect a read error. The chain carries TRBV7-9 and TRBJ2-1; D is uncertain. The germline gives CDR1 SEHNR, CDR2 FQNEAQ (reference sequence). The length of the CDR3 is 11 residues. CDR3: CASSPLQEPFF. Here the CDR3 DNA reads TGTGCCAGCAGCCCACTACAAGAGCCGTTCTTC.

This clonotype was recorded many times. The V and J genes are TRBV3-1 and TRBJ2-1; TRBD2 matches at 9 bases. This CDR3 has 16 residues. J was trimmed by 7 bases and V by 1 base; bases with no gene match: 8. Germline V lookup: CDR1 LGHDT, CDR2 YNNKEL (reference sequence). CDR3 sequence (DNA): TGTGCCAGCAGCCAAGTCTCTAGCGGGATTAAGAATGAGCAGTTCTTC. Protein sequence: CASSQVSSGIKNEQFF.

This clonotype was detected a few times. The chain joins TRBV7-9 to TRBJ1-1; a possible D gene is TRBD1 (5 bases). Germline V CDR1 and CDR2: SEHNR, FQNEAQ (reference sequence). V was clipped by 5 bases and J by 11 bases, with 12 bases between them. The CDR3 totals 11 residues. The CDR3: CASSIQVDAFF. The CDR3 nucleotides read TGTGCCAGCAGCATACAGGTGGATGCTTTCTTT.